These 26 T cell receptor beta chains came from one sample sequenced in a study of technical replicates of blood from a handful of donors. TCRdb's copy holds only in-frame clones and misses some; the assay was immunoSEQ multiplex PCR. Of roughly 70,000 clones listed, over 90% were seen once; the top ten hold approximately 4.4%. Sequencing was performed on PBMCs. The source of these receptors is a human donor in good health. Some clones in this sample may be carry-over from other donors' samples.

This chain joins TRBV27 and TRBJ2-1; 7 nucleotides match TRBD1. This CDR3 region has 14 residues. The germline V gene encodes CDR1 MNHEY and CDR2 SMNVEV (reference sequence). The V gene end was trimmed by 5 bases and the J gene end by 6 bases; junction bases not matched to a gene: 7. The chain's CDR3 is CASSIGAGGNEQFF. DNA of the CDR3: TGTGCCAGCAGTATAGGTGCAGGGGGCAATGAGCAGTTCTTC.

A single count supports this clone. The same CDR3 is also encoded by other DNA sequences in this sample. The chain recombines TRBV5-1 with TRBJ2-1; the D gene is possibly TRBD2 (6 bases). The V gene lost 0 bases and the J gene lost 8 bases, with 12 bases spanning the gap. Germline V gene data show CDR1 as SGHRS and CDR2 as YFSETQ. There are 14 residues in the CDR3. CDR3 nucleotides: TGCGCCAGCAGCTTGGGTGGCGGGGTTGATGAGCAGTTCTTC. Protein sequence: CASSLGGGVDEQFF.

The chain has TRBV19 and TRBJ2-7; tentatively, D is TRBD2 (6 bases). The V end lost 3 bases, the J end lost 1 base, and 19 bases lay between the germline ends. The CDR3 extends over 17 amino acids. Germline loops: CDR1 LNHDA, CDR2 SQIVND (reference sequence). The CDR3 reads CASSMVWGPGESYEQYF. DNA of the CDR3: TGTGCCAGTAGTATGGTCTGGGGTCCGGGGGAGTCCTACGAGCAGTACTTC.

The chain is built from TRBV9 and TRBJ1-3; D is unresolved. Germline V lookup: CDR1 SGDLS, CDR2 YYNGEE. This CDR3 is 14 amino acids long. With 6 bases removed from V and 0 bases from J, the gap between germline ends came to 10 bases. DNA for the CDR3: TGTGCCAGCAACAAACAGAGCTCTGGAAACACCATATATTTT. Translating it yields CASNKQSSGNTIYF.

The CDR3 DNA sequence: TGTGCCAGCAGTTACTCGTTGACCACGGGGGGCTACACCTTC. The encoded protein is CASSYSLTTGGYTF. This chain joins TRBV6-5 and TRBJ1-2; D not resolved. CDR1 is MNHEY and CDR2 is SVGAGI in the germline V gene. CDR3 size: 14 residues. Trimming removed 0 bases from V and 8 bases from J, with 13 bases in between.

This clone was found a few times. This chain connects TRBV23-1 to TRBJ1-1; D unresolved. TRBV23-1 is placed among ORFs of uncertain function. V lost 0 bases to trimming and J lost 0 bases, with 14 bases between them. The CDR3 loop spans 17 amino acids. CDR3 region: CASSQSSVPAMNTEAFF. The CDR3 DNA sequence: TGCGCCAGCAGTCAATCGTCGGTCCCTGCCATGAACACTGAAGCTTTCTTT.

In the case of this clone: Germline and junction disagree at one end, which may indicate a read error. The chain joins TRBV5-8 to TRBJ1-1; 10 bases match TRBD1. Germline V gene lookup returns CDR1 SGHTS and CDR2 YDEGEE. The CDR3 consists of 12 residues. The CDR3 DNA reads as TGTGCCAGCAGCGCAAGGACAGGGGGAATAGTCTTT. Protein sequence: CASSARTGGIVF.

The chain couples TRBV4-2 to TRBJ1-1; a possible D gene is TRBD1 (6 bases). CDR1 LGHNA and CDR2 YNFKEQ come from the germline V gene. This CDR3 is 14 amino acids long. The V and J ends lost 3 bases and 5 bases respectively, with 13 bases between them. CDR3 bases: TGTGCCAGCAGCCAGGCAGGGGCGAGAACTGAAGCTTTCTTT. It is translated as CASSQAGARTEAFF.

The chain combines TRBV7-9 with TRBJ1-2, with 8 nucleotides matching TRBD1. The germline V gene encodes CDR1 SEHNR and CDR2 FQNEAQ (reference sequence). The ends lost 3 bases at V and 7 bases at J; junction bases unmatched: 10. The CDR3 has 15 residues. For the CDR3, the DNA is TGTGCCAGCAGCTTGGACAGGGTTGGGGTTTTTGGCTACACCTTC. Translating gives CASSLDRVGVFGYTF.

The DNA of the CDR3 is TGTGCCAGCAGCACACGGACAGGGGGCTTAACGAATGGCTACACCTTC. This codes for CASSTRTGGLTNGYTF. V gene TRBV5-4 combines with J gene TRBJ1-2; 11 nucleotides match TRBD1. V lost 4 bases to trimming and J lost 6 bases; unmatched junction nucleotides: 11. CDR3 length equals 16 residues. In germline, CDR1 is SGHNT, CDR2 YYREEE (reference sequence).

V usage is TRBV7-9 and J usage is TRBJ2-7; 7 bases match TRBD1. This CDR3 has 14 residues. J lost 5 bases, V lost 5 bases, and 9 bases had no gene match. Germline values: CDR1 SEHNR, CDR2 FQNEAQ (reference sequence). CDR3 amino acids: CASSPETGADEQYF. In DNA, the CDR3 is TGTGCCAGCAGCCCAGAAACAGGGGCCGACGAGCAGTACTTC.

The chain links TRBV11-2 to TRBJ2-5, with a possible D match to TRBD1 (6 bases). CDR1 is SGHAT and CDR2 is FQNNGV in the germline V gene. The CDR3 is made up of 12 amino acids. Trimming took off 1 base at V and 8 bases at J, with 8 bases between the two ends. The CDR3 sequence is CASSLAGTTQYF. CDR3 coding DNA: TGTGCCAGCAGCTTAGCCGGGACAACCCAGTACTTC.

V is TRBV4-3 and J is TRBJ2-7, with 7 bases that match TRBD2. The length of the CDR3 is 16 residues. V lost 1 base, J lost 2 bases, and 8 bases stayed unmatched. Germline-derived CDR1 and CDR2 are LGHNA and YSLEER. Here the CDR3 DNA reads TGCGCCAGCAGCCAAGGAATGAGCGGGACGGCCTACGAGCAGTACTTC. Amino acids: CASSQGMSGTAYEQYF.

This chain connects TRBV9 to TRBJ2-5; maybe TRBD2 (6 bases). CDR3 length equals 13 residues. The V gene's germline CDR1 is SGDLS and CDR2 YYNGEE. Between the trimmed V and J ends, which lost 3 bases and 0 bases, there was a span of 6 bases. For the CDR3, the DNA is TGTGCCAGCAGCGGCGGGAACCAAGAGACCCAGTACTTC. This codes for CASSGGNQETQYF.

The chain is built from TRBV28 and TRBJ2-7; no reliable D call. The CDR3 is 13 residues long. Per the germline V gene, CDR1 is MDHEN and CDR2 is SYDVKM. V dropped 6 bases and J dropped 2 bases, with 11 bases sitting between them. The CDR3 loop reads CASRFPATYEQYF. CDR3 in DNA: TGTGCCAGCAGATTCCCCGCTACCTACGAGCAGTACTTC.

The rearrangement uses TRBV30 and TRBJ2-7; D might be TRBD2 (6 bases). V lost 7 bases, J lost 6 bases, and 19 bases lay in between. The germline CDR1 and CDR2 sequences are GTSNPN and SVGIG (reference sequence). This CDR3 has 13 residues. CDR3 sequence reads: CALDRDWGSEQYF. CDR3 coding DNA: TGTGCCTTGGACCGGGACTGGGGGAGCGAGCAGTACTTC.

This chain connects TRBV2 to TRBJ2-7; 11 nucleotides agree with TRBD2. CDR3 length: 14 amino acids. The ends lost 7 bases at V and 7 bases at J; junction bases unmatched: 9. Per the germline V gene, CDR1 is SNHLY and CDR2 is FYNNEI. CDR3 nucleotides: TGTGCCAGCAAAATCCTAGCGGGAGGTCCAGAGCAGTACTTC. Its translation: CASKILAGGPEQYF.

This clone occurred a few times. The CDR3 DNA reads as TGTGCCAGCAGTTACTCTACAGCCACTGAAGCTTTCTTT. It yields the protein CASSYSTATEAFF. This sequence joins TRBV6-5 and TRBJ1-1; D ambiguous. CDR1 is MNHEY and CDR2 is SVGAGI in the germline V gene. V lost 0 bases to trimming and J lost 4 bases, with 6 bases between them. The CDR3 is 13 residues long.

The chain employs TRBV9 and TRBJ2-2; 7 bases are a match to TRBD2. This CDR3 contains 13 residues. Germline V CDR1 and CDR2: SGDLS, YYNGEE. Trimming removed 6 bases from V and 3 bases from J; junction bases left unmatched: 2. CDR3 in amino acids: CASTRGYTGELFF. The CDR3 DNA reads TGTGCCAGCACGCGGGGGTACACCGGGGAGCTGTTTTTT.

The chain couples TRBV6-6 to TRBJ1-4; D remains unclear. The CDR3 is 15 amino acids. Germline CDR1 MNHNY, CDR2 SVGAGI (reference sequence). Trimming cost V 5 bases and J 8 bases, with 18 bases left between them. CDR3 protein: CASSSESNGGEKLFF. The CDR3 nucleotides are TGTGCCAGCAGTAGCGAAAGTAATGGAGGGGAAAAACTGTTTTTT.

V usage is TRBV5-1 and J usage is TRBJ1-6, with 10 positions matching TRBD1. V lost 0 bases, J lost 10 bases, and 4 bases stayed unmatched. In germline, CDR1 is SGHRS, CDR2 YFSETQ. This CDR3 contains 15 residues. CDR3 DNA: TGCGCCAGCAGCTTGGAGGGACAGGGGCACTCACCCCTCCACTTT. Protein product: CASSLEGQGHSPLHF.

This clone was found a few times. This rearrangement joins TRBV15 to TRBJ2-7, with 8 bases fitting TRBD1. After removal of 0 bases from V and 7 bases from J, the junction contained 8 bases not matched to a gene. This CDR3 is built from 15 residues. Germline V gene data show CDR1 as LNHNV and CDR2 as YYDKDF (reference sequence). DNA for the CDR3: TGTGCCACCAGCAGAGATCGGGCAGGGGGCCATGAGCAGTACTTC. The encoded protein is CATSRDRAGGHEQYF.

The chain combines TRBV6-4 with TRBJ1-2, with D tentatively TRBD1 (5 bases). The CDR3 runs 15 residues. Germline-derived CDR1 and CDR2 are MRHNA and SNTAGT. Trimming took off 6 bases at V and 8 bases at J, with 22 bases between the two ends. This CDR3 is CASRAGRRDPWGYTF. In DNA, the CDR3 is TGTGCCAGCAGAGCTGGAAGGAGGGACCCATGGGGCTACACCTTC.

This clone was observed a handful of times. This chain joins TRBV4-3 and TRBJ1-1; tentatively, D is TRBD1 (5 bases). V lost 1 base and J 2 bases, leaving 14 bases between the germline ends. This CDR3 spans 16 amino acids. From germline, CDR1 is LGHNA and CDR2 YSLEER. The CDR3 coding sequence is TGCGCCAGCAGCCAAGTGGGGCGGCAGAGTAACACTGAAGCTTTCTTT. As protein: CASSQVGRQSNTEAFF.

The chain couples TRBV7-3 to TRBJ2-3; D remains ambiguous. The germline V and J ends were trimmed by 1 base and 5 bases, with 7 bases remaining between them. CDR3 length: 13 amino acids. The germline V gene encodes CDR1 SGHTA and CDR2 FQGTGA. The CDR3 reads CASSLNRLDTQYF. The CDR3 DNA reads TGTGCCAGCAGCTTAAATCGACTAGATACGCAGTATTTT.

The chain links TRBV7-9 to TRBJ2-5, with 7 bases fitting TRBD1. Germline trimming cut 3 bases from V and 4 bases from J; bases unmatched to any gene: 8. This CDR3 spans 15 amino acids. From germline, CDR1 is SEHNR and CDR2 FQNEAQ (reference sequence). This chain's CDR3 is CASSFWSGTAETQYF. The CDR3 coding sequence is TGTGCCAGCAGCTTTTGGTCCGGGACAGCAGAGACCCAGTACTTC.